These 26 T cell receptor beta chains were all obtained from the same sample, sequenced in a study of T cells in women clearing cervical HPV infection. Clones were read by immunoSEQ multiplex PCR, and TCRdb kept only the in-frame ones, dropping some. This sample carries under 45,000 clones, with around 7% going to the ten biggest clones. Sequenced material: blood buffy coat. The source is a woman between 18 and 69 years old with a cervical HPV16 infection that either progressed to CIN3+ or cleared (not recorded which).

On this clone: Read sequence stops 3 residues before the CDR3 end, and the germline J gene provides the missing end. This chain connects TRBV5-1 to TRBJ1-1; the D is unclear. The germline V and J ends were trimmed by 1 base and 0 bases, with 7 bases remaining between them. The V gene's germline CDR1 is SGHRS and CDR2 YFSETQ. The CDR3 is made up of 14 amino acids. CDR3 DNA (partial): TGCGCCAGCAGCTTGAGTGGGCTGAACACTGAA. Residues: CASSLSGLNTE. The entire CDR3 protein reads CASSLSGLNTEAFF.

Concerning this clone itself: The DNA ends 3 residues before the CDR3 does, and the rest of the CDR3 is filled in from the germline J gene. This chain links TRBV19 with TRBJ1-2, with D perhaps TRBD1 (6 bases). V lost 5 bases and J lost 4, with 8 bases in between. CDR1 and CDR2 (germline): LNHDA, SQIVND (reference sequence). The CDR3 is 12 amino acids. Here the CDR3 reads CASSGGRYGYTF. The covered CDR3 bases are TGTGCCAGTAGTGGGGGCCGCTATGGC.

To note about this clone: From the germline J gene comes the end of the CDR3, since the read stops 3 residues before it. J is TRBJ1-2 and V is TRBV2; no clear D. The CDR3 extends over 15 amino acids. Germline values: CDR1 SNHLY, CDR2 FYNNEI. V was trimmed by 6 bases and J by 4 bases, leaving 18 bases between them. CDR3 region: CASSPDTGAGYGYTF. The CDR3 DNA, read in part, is TGTGCCAGCAGCCCTGATACCGGAGCGGGCTATGGC.

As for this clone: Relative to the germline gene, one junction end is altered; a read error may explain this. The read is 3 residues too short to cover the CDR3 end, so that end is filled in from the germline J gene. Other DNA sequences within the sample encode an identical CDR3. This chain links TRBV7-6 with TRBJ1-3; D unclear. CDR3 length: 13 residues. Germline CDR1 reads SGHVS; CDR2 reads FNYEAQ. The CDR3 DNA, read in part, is TGTGCCAGCAGCTTAGGGGCTGGAAACACG. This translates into CASSLGAGNT. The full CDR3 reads CASSLGAGNTIYF.

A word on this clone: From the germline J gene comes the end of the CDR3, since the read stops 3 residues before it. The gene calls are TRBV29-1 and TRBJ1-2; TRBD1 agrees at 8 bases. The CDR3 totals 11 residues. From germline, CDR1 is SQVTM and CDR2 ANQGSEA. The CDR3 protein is CSAIRQGGYTF. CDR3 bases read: TGCAGCGCCATTCGACAGGGGGGC.

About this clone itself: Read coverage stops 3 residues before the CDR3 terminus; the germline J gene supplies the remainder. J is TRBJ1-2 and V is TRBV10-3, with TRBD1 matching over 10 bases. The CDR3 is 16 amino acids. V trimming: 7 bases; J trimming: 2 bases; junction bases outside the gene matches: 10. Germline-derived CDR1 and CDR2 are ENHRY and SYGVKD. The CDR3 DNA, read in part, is TGTGCCATCAAGAAGACAGGGACAGGGGCCAACTATGGC. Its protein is CAIKKTGTGANYG. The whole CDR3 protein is CAIKKTGTGANYGYTF.

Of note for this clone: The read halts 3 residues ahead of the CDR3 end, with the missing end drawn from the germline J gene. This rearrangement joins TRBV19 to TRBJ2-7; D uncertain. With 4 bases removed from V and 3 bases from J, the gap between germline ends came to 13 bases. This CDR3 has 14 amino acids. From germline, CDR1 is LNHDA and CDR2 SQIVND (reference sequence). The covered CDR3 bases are TGTGCCAGTAGTAAAGTCGTCGCAGACTACGAG. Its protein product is CASSKVVADYE. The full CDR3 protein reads CASSKVVADYEQYF. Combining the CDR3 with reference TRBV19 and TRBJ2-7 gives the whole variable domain DGGITQSPKYLFRKEGQNVTLSCEQNLNHDAMYWYRQDPGQGLRLIYYSQIVNDFQKGDIAEGYSVSREKKESFPLTVTSAQKNPTAFYLCASSKVVADYEQYFGPGTRLTVT.

The CDR3 spells CASSLAAGRDAFF. The CDR3 bases that were read are TGCGCCAGCAGCTTGGCCGCGGGGAGGGAC. The gene calls are TRBV5-1 and TRBJ1-1; D is perhaps TRBD1 (5 bases). Read sequence stops 3 residues before the CDR3 end, and the germline J gene provides the missing end. The CDR3 has 13 residues. In germline, CDR1 is SGHRS, CDR2 YFSETQ.

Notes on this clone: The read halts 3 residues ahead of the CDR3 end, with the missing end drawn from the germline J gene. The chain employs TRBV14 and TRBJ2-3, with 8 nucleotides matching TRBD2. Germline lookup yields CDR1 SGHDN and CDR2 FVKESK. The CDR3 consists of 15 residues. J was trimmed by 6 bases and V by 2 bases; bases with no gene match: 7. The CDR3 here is CASSQLGGAGDTQYF. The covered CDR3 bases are TGTGCCAGCAGCCAACTCGGGGGGGCAGGTGATACG.

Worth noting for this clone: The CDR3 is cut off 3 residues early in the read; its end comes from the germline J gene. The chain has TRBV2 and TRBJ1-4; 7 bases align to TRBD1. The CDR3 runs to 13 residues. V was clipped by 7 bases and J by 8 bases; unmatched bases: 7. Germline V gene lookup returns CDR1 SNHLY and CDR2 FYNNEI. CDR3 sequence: CASTTGAWEKLFF. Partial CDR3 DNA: TGTGCCAGCACAACAGGGGCGTGGGAAAAA.

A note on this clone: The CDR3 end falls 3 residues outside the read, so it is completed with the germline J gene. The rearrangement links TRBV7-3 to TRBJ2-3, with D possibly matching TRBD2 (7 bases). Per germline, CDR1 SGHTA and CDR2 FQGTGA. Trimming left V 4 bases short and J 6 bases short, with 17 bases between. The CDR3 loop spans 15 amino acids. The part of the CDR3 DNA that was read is TGTGCCAGCAGCTCTGGGGGCGGGAGCATGGATACG. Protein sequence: CASSSGGGSMDT. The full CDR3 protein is CASSSGGGSMDTQYF.

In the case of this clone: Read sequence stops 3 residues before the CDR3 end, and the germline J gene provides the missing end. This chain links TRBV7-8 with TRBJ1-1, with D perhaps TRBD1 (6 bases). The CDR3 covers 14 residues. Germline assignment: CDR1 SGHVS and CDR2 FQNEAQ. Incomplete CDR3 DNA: TGTGCCAGCAGCCGAGCGGGGGGCACAGATACG. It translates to CASSRAGGTDT. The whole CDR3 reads CASSRAGGTDTAFF. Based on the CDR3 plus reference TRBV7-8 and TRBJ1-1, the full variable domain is GAGVSQSPRYKVAKRGQDVALRCDPISGHVSLFWYQQALGQGPEFLTYFQNEAQLDKSGLPSDRFFAERPEGSVSTLKIQRTQQEDSAVYLCASSRAGGTDTAFFGQGTRLTVV.

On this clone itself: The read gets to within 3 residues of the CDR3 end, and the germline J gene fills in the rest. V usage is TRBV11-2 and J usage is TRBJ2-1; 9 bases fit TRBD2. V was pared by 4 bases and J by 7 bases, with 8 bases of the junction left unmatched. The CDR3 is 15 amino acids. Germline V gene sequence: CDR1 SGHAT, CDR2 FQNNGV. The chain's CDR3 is CASSSIAGVRNEQFF. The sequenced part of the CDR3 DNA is TGTGCCAGCAGCTCAATAGCGGGAGTTAGAAATGAG.

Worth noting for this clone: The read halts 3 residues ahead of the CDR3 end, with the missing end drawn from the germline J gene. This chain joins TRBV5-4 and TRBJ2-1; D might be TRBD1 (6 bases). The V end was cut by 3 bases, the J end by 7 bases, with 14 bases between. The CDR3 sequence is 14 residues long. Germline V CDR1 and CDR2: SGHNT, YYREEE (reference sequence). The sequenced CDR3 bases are TGTGCCAGCAGCTCGACTCTACAGGGTAATGAG. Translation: CASSSTLQGNE. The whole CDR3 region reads CASSSTLQGNEQFF.

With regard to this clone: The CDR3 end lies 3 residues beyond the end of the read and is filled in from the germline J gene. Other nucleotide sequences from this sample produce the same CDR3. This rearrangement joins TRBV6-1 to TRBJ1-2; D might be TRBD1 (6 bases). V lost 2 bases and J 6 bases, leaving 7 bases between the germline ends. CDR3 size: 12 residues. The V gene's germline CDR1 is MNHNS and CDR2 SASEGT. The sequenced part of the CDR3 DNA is TGTGCCAGCAGTGAATACAGGGATGGC. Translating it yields CASSEYRDG. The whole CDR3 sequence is CASSEYRDGYTF.

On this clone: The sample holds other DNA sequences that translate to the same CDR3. CDR3 amino acids: CASSPGGGGADTQYF. The sequenced part of the CDR3 DNA is TGTGCCAGCAGCCCCGGCGGGGGTGGGGCGGATACG. The chain uses TRBV7-3 and TRBJ2-3, with TRBD2 matching over 7 bases. The read is 3 residues too short to cover the CDR3 end, so that end is filled in from the germline J gene. Trimming removed 5 bases from V and 6 bases from J; junction bases left unmatched: 11. This CDR3 comprises 15 residues. Per the germline V gene, CDR1 is SGHTA and CDR2 is FQGTGA.

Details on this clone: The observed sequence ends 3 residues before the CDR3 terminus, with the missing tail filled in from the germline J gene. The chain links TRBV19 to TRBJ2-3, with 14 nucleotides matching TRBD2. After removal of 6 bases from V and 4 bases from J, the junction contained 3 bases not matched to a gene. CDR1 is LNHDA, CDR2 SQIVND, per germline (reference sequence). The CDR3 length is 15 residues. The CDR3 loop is CASRTGLAGADTQYF. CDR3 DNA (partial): TGTGCCAGTAGAACGGGACTAGCGGGAGCAGATACG.

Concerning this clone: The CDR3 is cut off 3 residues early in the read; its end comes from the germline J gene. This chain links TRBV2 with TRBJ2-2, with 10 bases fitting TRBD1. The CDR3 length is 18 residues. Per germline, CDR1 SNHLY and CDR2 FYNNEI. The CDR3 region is CASSERDRGPATNEKLFF. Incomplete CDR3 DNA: TGTGCCAGCAGTGAAAGGGACAGGGGACCTGCAACTAATGAAAAG.

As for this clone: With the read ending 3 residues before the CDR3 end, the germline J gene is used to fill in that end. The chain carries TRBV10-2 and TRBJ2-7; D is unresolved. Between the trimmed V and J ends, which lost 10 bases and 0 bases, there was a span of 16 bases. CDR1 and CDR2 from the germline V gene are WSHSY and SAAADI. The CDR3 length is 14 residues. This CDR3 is CATSEVPFSYEQYF. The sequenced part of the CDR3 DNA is TGCGCCACTTCCGAGGTCCCCTTCTCCTACGAG.

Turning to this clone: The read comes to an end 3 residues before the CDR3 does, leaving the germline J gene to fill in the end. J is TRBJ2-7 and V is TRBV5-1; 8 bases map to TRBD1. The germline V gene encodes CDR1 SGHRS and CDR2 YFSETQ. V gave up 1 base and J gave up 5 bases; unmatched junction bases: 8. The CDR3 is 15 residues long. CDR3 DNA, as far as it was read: TGCGCCAGCAGCTTGATGGCAGGGGGCAGTGACGAG. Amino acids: CASSLMAGGSDE. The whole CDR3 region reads CASSLMAGGSDEQYF.

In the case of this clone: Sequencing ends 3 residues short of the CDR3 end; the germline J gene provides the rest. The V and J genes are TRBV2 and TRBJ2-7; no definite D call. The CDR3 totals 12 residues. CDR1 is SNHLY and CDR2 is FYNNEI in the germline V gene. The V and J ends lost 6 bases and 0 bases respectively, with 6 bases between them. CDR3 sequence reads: CASRGISYEQYF. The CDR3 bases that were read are TGTGCCAGCAGGGGCATCTCCTACGAG.

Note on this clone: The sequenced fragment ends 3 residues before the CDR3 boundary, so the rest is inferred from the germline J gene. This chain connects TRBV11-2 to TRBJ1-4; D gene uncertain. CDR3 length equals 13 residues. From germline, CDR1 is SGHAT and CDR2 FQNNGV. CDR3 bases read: TGTGCCAGCAGTGGGCTGTTAGGTTCACCA. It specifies CASSGLLGSP. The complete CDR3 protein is CASSGLLGSPLFF.

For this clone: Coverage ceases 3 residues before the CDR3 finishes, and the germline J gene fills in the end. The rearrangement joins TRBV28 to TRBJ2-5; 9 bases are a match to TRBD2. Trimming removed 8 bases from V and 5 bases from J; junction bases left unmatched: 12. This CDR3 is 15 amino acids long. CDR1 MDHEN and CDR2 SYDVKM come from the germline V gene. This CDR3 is CASYGFGGRGETQYF. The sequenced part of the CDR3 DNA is TGTGCCAGCTATGGTTTCGGCGGGAGGGGGGAGACC.

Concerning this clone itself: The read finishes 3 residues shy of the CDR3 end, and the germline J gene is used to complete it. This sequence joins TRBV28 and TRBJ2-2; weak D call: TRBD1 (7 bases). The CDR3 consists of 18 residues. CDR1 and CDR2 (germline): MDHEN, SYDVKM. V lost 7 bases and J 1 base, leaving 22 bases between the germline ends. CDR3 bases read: TGTGCCAGCACCCACCCTGGGGGGAACAGGGGGAACACCGGGGAG. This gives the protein CASTHPGGNRGNTGE. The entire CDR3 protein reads CASTHPGGNRGNTGELFF.

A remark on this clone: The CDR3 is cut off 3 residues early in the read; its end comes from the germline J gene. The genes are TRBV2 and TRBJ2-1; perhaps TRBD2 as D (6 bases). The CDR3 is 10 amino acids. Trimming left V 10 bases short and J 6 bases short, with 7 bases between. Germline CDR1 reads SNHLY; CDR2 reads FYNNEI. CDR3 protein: CATGGNEQFF. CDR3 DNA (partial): TGTGCCACCGGGGGCAATGAG.

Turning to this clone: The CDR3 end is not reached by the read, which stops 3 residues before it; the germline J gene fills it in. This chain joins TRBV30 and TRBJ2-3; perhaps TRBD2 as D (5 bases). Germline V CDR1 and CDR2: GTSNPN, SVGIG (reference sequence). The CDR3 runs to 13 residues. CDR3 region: CAYDGASQETQYF. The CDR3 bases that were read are TGTGCCTACGACGGCGCTAGCCAAGAGACG.